The sequence of this T cell receptor beta chain was determined in a study of shared clonotypes between healthy human individuals. Overall study context: A couple of female and three male donors aged 18 to 49 were enrolled.

Libraries were prepared by immunoSEQ multiplex PCR; TCRdb keeps only in-frame clonotypes and omits some of them. This sample has 600,000 to 750,000 clones; around 72% occur once, and the top ten carry around 1.8%. There are a few counts of this clone. Its antigen is unidentified. In the same sample, other DNA sequences code for this CDR3. Study-wide findings and caveats: About 5% of naive CD4 clonotypes were shared across several donors.

The sequence was collected from a woman aged 25 to 45 in good health. Sample: memory CD4+ T cells sorted from blood. Subset meaning: CD45RA-negative fraction.

The DNA for the CDR3 is TGTGCCAGCTCCCCCGGGACTAGCGGGGCCTACGAGCAGTACTTC. This gives the protein CASSPGTSGAYEQYF. This chain links TRBV18 with TRBJ2-7; 13 nucleotides agree with TRBD2. The junction had 4 bases not matched to a gene; V was cut back by 6 bases and J by 2 bases. CDR3 size: 15 residues. CDR1 is KGHSH, CDR2 LQKENI, per germline.